This T cell receptor beta chain was captured by sequencing in a study of CD8 T cells in Susac syndrome. cDNA came from about 0.51 to 1 ug RNA primed by random hexamers. Across 54 Vbeta and 13 Jbeta, TCR beta CDR3 was amplified with immunoSEQ multiplex PCR. MiXCR was run by TCRdb on the immunoSEQ multiplex PCR reads, yielding one entry per CDR3 protein. The repertoire holds about 120,000 distinct CDR3 sequences, about 92% seen once, with about 0.087% in the top ten. CDR1 SGHRS and CDR2 YFSETQ come from the germline V gene. CDR3 length: 16 amino acids. Trimming at V came to 4 bases and at J to 2 bases, leaving 6 bases not matched to a gene.

Sequencing was performed on CD4+ T cells from PBMCs. The chain recombines TRBV5-1 with TRBJ2-3, with 11 bases aligning to TRBD2. The receptor was derived from a human donor with multiple sclerosis. The CDR3: CASSPRLAGYTDTQYF. In DNA, the CDR3 is TGCGCCAGCAGCCCCCGACTAGCGGGGTACACAGATACGCAGTATTTT.